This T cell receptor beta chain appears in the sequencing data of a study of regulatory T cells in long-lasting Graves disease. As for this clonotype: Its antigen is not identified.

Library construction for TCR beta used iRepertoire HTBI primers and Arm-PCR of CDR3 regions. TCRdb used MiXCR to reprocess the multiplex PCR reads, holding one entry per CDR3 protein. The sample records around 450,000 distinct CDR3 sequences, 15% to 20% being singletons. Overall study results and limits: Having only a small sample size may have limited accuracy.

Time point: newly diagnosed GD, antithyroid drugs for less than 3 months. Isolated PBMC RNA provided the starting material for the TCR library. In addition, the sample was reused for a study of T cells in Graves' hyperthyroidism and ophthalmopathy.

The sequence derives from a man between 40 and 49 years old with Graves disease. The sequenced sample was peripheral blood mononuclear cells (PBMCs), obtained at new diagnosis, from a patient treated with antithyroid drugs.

CDR3 DNA sequence: TGTGCCAGCTCACATTCCGGGACTGAATACGAGCAGTACTTC. It encodes CASSHSGTEYEQYF. The chain employs TRBV18 and TRBJ2-7; TRBD2 is a possible D gene (6 bases). Per the germline V gene, CDR1 is KGHSH and CDR2 is LQKENI. The V end was cut by 4 bases, the J end by 4 bases, with 14 bases between. The CDR3 extends over 14 amino acids.